Below are 16 T cell receptor beta chains sequenced from a single sample in a study of CD8 T cells in Susac syndrome. RNA was extracted with the RNeasy kit, and a quantity of roughly 0.45 to 1 ug was reverse transcribed using random hexamers. TCRdb used MiXCR to reprocess the immunoSEQ multiplex PCR reads, holding one entry per CDR3 protein. The sample lists about 52,000 distinct CDR3 sequences, 93% occurring once. Sequencing used CD8+ T cells from PBMCs. These receptors came from a human donor with multiple sclerosis.

V and J are TRBV6-5 and TRBJ2-1, with D unresolved. This CDR3 contains 11 residues. The germline CDR1 and CDR2 sequences are MNHEY and SVGAGI. V dropped 9 bases and J dropped 4 bases, with 7 bases sitting between them. Here the CDR3 DNA reads TGTGCCAGTTCTGTTTACAATGAGCAGTTCTTC. Amino acid sequence: CASSVYNEQFF.

The chain links TRBV6-5 to TRBJ1-1, with D hard to call. This CDR3 contains 13 residues. The V end was cut by 3 bases, the J end by 2 bases, with 7 bases between. Germline CDR1 MNHEY, CDR2 SVGAGI. CDR3 sequence (DNA): TGTGCCAGCAGTTATTTTTTAAACACTGAAGCTTTCTTT. It codes for CASSYFLNTEAFF.

This sequence joins TRBV5-4 and TRBJ1-2, with D possibly TRBD1 on 6 matching bases. Germline V gene sequence: CDR1 SGHNT, CDR2 YYREEE (reference sequence). CDR3 size: 16 residues. Trimming took 4 bases from V and 4 from J, leaving 20 bases between them. In DNA, the CDR3 is TGTGCCAGCAGCCCGGAGGGGTGGGGGCTTAGCTATGGCTACACCTTC. This sequence encodes CASSPEGWGLSYGYTF.

The rearrangement joins TRBV5-6 to TRBJ1-1, with TRBD1 matching 10 bases. In germline, CDR1 is SGHDT, CDR2 YYEEEE. The CDR3 runs to 16 residues. J lost 5 bases, V lost 0 bases, and 7 bases had no gene match. The CDR3 loop reads CASSLAETGGWTEAFF. CDR3 DNA sequence: TGTGCCAGCAGCTTGGCTGAGACAGGGGGCTGGACTGAAGCTTTCTTT.

This chain connects TRBV6-1 to TRBJ1-1; D gene uncertain. Germline V lookup: CDR1 MNHNS, CDR2 SASEGT. Trimming took 7 bases from V and 3 from J, leaving 15 bases between them. The CDR3 loop spans 14 amino acids. The CDR3 reads CASTPSAQYTEAFF. DNA of the CDR3: TGTGCCAGCACCCCGAGTGCGCAATACACTGAAGCTTTCTTT.

This clonotype was found once. The chain has TRBV7-3 and TRBJ1-1; unclear D gene. CDR3 length: 13 residues. Per germline, CDR1 SGHTA and CDR2 FQGTGA. Between the trimmed V and J ends, which lost 6 bases and 6 bases, there was a span of 14 bases. The CDR3 bases are TGTGCCAGCAGTCAGGCCCTTCGGGCTGAAGCTTTCTTT. It translates to CASSQALRAEAFF.

This chain joins TRBV28 and TRBJ1-4, with D perhaps TRBD1 (5 bases). There are 14 residues in the CDR3. V dropped 5 bases and J dropped 3 bases, with 10 bases sitting between them. Per the germline V gene, CDR1 is MDHEN and CDR2 is SYDVKM. The CDR3 here is CASSGGRPNEKLFF. The CDR3, as DNA: TGTGCCAGCAGTGGGGGTCGACCTAATGAAAAACTGTTTTTT. The whole variable domain, remainder taken from reference TRBV28 and TRBJ1-4, is DVKVTQSSRYLVKRTGEKVFLECVQDMDHENMFWYRQDPGLGLRLIYFSYDVKMKEKGDIPEGYSVSREKKERFSLILESASTNQTSMYLCASSGGRPNEKLFFGSGTQLSVL.

The chain joins TRBV7-9 to TRBJ2-3, with D possibly matching TRBD1 (6 bases). Trimming took 4 bases from V and 2 from J, leaving 19 bases between them. CDR1 is SEHNR and CDR2 is FQNEAQ in the germline V gene (reference sequence). The CDR3 is made up of 17 amino acids. Here the CDR3 reads CASSSRATGSPTDTQYF. The CDR3 nucleotides are TGTGCCAGCAGCTCCCGGGCGACAGGATCCCCCACAGATACGCAGTATTTT.

V is TRBV6-6 and J is TRBJ2-1; D remains ambiguous. Looked up from germline, CDR1 is MNHNY and CDR2 is SVGAGI (reference sequence). The CDR3 sequence is 11 residues long. With 1 base removed from V and 8 bases from J, the gap between germline ends came to 3 bases. CDR3 loop: CASSYWDEQFF. Written as DNA, the CDR3 is TGTGCCAGCAGTTACTGGGATGAGCAGTTCTTC.

The chain uses TRBV3-1 and TRBJ1-1; D remains ambiguous. V lost 0 bases and J lost 1, with 6 bases in between. This CDR3 region has 14 residues. Germline CDR1 reads LGHDT; CDR2 reads YNNKEL (reference sequence). The CDR3 region has the DNA TGTGCCAGCAGCCAAGATCCGGGGAACACTGAAGCTTTCTTT. Translation: CASSQDPGNTEAFF.

The CDR3: CASSSNTQYF. The CDR3 DNA reads as TGTGCCAGCAGTTCGAATACGCAGTATTTT. This sequence joins TRBV28 and TRBJ2-3, with D uncertain. Trimming cost V 4 bases and J 7 bases, with 3 bases left between them. Germline V lookup: CDR1 MDHEN, CDR2 SYDVKM. The CDR3 consists of 10 residues.

The chain recombines TRBV4-3 with TRBJ1-1; no clear D. The V gene lost 0 bases and the J gene lost 0 bases, with 11 bases spanning the gap. Germline V gene lookup returns CDR1 LGHNA and CDR2 YSLEER. The length of the CDR3 is 16 residues. CDR3 protein: CASSQDFAQMNTEAFF. DNA of the CDR3: TGCGCCAGCAGCCAAGATTTTGCGCAGATGAACACTGAAGCTTTCTTT.

The V call is TRBV7-2, the J call TRBJ1-4; 8 bases agree with TRBD1. Germline CDR1 is SGHTA and CDR2 is FQGNSA. The CDR3 runs to 16 residues. With 2 bases clipped from V and 7 bases from J, the junction kept 9 bases outside the gene matches. CDR3 coding DNA: TGTGCCAGCAGCTTAAGAGGGGGGCAGGGGGCTGAAAAACTGTTTTTT. Translating it yields CASSLRGGQGAEKLFF.

The gene calls are TRBV5-1 and TRBJ2-1; 12 nucleotides line up with TRBD2. The CDR3 sequence is 16 residues long. The germline V gene encodes CDR1 SGHRS and CDR2 YFSETQ. With V trimmed by 4 bases and J by 2 bases, 4 bases remained unmatched. The CDR3 DNA reads as TGCGCCAGCAGCCCCGGACTAGCGGGAACCTACAATGAGCAGTTCTTC. This codes for CASSPGLAGTYNEQFF.

The chain is built from TRBV6-2 or TRBV6-3 and TRBJ1-5, with D possibly being TRBD1 (5 bases). Germline CDR1 reads MNHEY; CDR2 reads SVGEGT. Trimming cost V 9 bases and J 4 bases, with 16 bases left between them. The CDR3 covers 14 residues. The CDR3 region has the DNA TGTGCCAGTAGGCCGGGACTCCTAAATCAGCCCCAGCATTTT. Protein product: CASRPGLLNQPQHF.

This clonotype was counted once. The rearrangement uses TRBV24-1 and TRBJ2-5, with a possible D match to TRBD1 (5 bases). Germline CDR1 reads KGHDR; CDR2 reads SFDVKD. The CDR3 totals 13 residues. The V end was cut by 7 bases, the J end by 5 bases, with 13 bases between. The CDR3 DNA follows: TGTGCCACCAGCCGTGGACATATGGAGACCCAGTACTTC. Its translation is CATSRGHMETQYF.